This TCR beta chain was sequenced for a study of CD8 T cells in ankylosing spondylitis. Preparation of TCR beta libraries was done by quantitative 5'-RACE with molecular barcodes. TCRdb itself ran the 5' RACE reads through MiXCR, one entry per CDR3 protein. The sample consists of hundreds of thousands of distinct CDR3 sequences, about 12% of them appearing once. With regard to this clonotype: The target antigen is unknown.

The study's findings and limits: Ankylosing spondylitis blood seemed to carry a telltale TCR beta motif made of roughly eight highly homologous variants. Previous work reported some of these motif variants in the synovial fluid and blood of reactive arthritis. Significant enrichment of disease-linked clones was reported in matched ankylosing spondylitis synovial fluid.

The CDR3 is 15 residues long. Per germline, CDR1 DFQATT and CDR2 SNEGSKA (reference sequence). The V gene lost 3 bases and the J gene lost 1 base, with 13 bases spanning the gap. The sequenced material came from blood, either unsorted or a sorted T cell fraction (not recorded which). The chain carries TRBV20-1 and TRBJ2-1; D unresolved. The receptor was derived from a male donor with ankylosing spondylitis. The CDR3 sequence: CSASFNFRSYNEQFF. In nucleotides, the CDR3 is TGCAGTGCTAGTTTTAACTTCAGATCCTACAATGAGCAGTTCTTC.